The next 10 T cell receptor beta chains were all read from a single sample in a study of blood T cell repertoires in COVID-19 (dated by TCRdb to about 2020). Library preparation was by the immunoSEQ multiplex PCR assay. Held by TCRdb, this immuneACCESS table contains in-frame sequences only and omits some clones. Under half of the omission traces to an unresolved V gene where checked; the cause of the rest is unknown. Present in this sample are around 100,000 clones, roughly nine tenths of which were seen just once. 17% of the sample goes to the ten largest clones. Sample: peripheral blood. Receptor source: an elderly woman in a cohort sampled during active COVID-19.

This chain links TRBV28 with TRBJ2-7, with D hard to call. The CDR3 spans 11 residues. The V and J ends lost 5 bases and 3 bases respectively, with 5 bases between them. Germline-derived CDR1 and CDR2 are MDHEN and SYDVKM. The chain's CDR3 is CASSNNYEQYF. CDR3 nucleotide sequence: TGTGCCAGCAGTAACAACTACGAGCAGTACTTC.

The chain uses TRBV3-1 (or the pseudogene TRBV3-2) and TRBJ2-3; the match to TRBD1 covers 10 bases. CDR3 length equals 13 residues. Germline V lookup: CDR1 LGHDT, CDR2 YNNKEL (reference sequence). The V and J ends lost 3 bases and 7 bases, in that order; junction bases with no gene match: 1. CDR3 residues: CASSQTGGNTQYF. In nucleotides, the CDR3 is TGTGCCAGCAGCCAGACAGGGGGCAATACGCAGTATTTT.

In DNA, the CDR3 is TGTGCCAGCTCACCATCGGACGGGAGTCGGGCTTACAATGAGCAGTTCTTC. Residues: CASSPSDGSRAYNEQFF. This chain connects TRBV18 to TRBJ2-1, with D perhaps matching TRBD2 (6 bases). The CDR3 extends over 17 amino acids. V was cut by 2 bases and J by 4 bases, with 18 bases left in between. Germline assignment: CDR1 KGHSH and CDR2 LQKENI.

CDR3 DNA sequence: TGCGCCAGCAGTCGGGGGGACGGTGAAGCTTTCTTT. The encoded protein is CASSRGDGEAFF. V usage is TRBV10-1 and J usage is TRBJ1-1, with TRBD1 as a possible D gene (5 bases). The CDR3 contains 12 residues. The V gene lost 5 bases and the J gene lost 7 bases, with 11 bases spanning the gap. From germline, CDR1 is WNHNN and CDR2 SYGVQD (reference sequence).

V is TRBV7-9 and J is TRBJ2-7, with TRBD2 matching over 9 bases. Looked up from germline, CDR1 is SEHNR and CDR2 is FQNEAQ (reference sequence). This CDR3 has 13 amino acids. The CDR3 region has the DNA TGTGCAGTAGGGAGCGGGAGGAGCTACGAGCAGTACTTC. Protein sequence: CAVGSGRSYEQYF.

The rearrangement links TRBV7-9 to TRBJ2-7, with D perhaps TRBD2 (6 bases). The germline CDR1 and CDR2 sequences are SEHNR and FQNEAQ (reference sequence). The germline V and J ends were trimmed by 4 bases and 2 bases, with 15 bases remaining between them. This CDR3 has 15 residues. The CDR3 DNA follows: TGTGCCAGCAGCTCGCCCGGGAGCGTCGCCTACGAGCAGTACTTC. It yields the protein CASSSPGSVAYEQYF. The full variable domain, in which reference TRBV7-9 and TRBJ2-7 provide the parts outside the CDR3, is DTGVSQNPRHKITKRGQNVTFRCDPISEHNRLYWYRQTLGQGPEFLTYFQNEAQLEKSRLLSDRFSAERPKGSFSTLEIQRTEQGDSAMYLCASSSPGSVAYEQYFGPGTRLTVT.

The gene calls are TRBV23-1 and TRBJ2-6; 11 nucleotides agree with TRBD2. TRBV23-1 is placed among ORFs of uncertain function. Trimming took 3 bases from V and 0 from J; bases not matched to a gene: 7. CDR3 length equals 19 residues. The CDR3 region has the DNA TGCGCCAGCAGTCACGGGACTAGCGGTGAATTCTCTGGGGCCAACGTCCTGACTTTC. Encoded protein: CASSHGTSGEFSGANVLTF.

This clone is a singleton in its sample. The chain carries TRBV10-3 and TRBJ2-7; D is unclear. This CDR3 contains 12 residues. CDR1 and CDR2 (germline): ENHRY, SYGVKD. With 4 bases removed from V and 2 bases from J, the gap between germline ends came to 6 bases. The CDR3 DNA follows: TGTGCCATCAGTGGAGGAGCCTACGAGCAGTACTTC. Protein: CAISGGAYEQYF.

V gene TRBV10-1 combines with J gene TRBJ2-1, with 12 bases fitting TRBD2. The germline gives CDR1 WNHNN, CDR2 SYGVQD (reference sequence). V was clipped by 6 bases and J by 7 bases; unmatched bases: 4. CDR3 length: 14 residues. CDR3 in amino acids: CASSRTSGANEQFF. CDR3 in DNA: TGCGCCAGCAGCCGGACTAGCGGGGCAAATGAGCAGTTCTTC.

This chain links TRBV5-5 with TRBJ2-7, with TRBD2 matching over 10 bases. Germline V gene lookup returns CDR1 SGHKS and CDR2 YYEKEE (reference sequence). V lost 0 bases and J lost 2; bases outside the gene matches: 5. This CDR3 contains 16 residues. This CDR3 is CASSLASGGTAYEQYF. The CDR3, as DNA: TGTGCCAGCAGCTTGGCTAGCGGGGGAACAGCCTACGAGCAGTACTTC.